The clone carrying this T cell receptor (beta chain) came up a few times. Its antigen is still unknown. TCRdb processed the 5' RACE reads anew with MiXCR; each CDR3 protein has one entry. The sample includes hundreds of thousands of distinct CDR3 sequences, roughly 20% of them seen just once. Trimming took 4 bases from V and 5 from J; bases not matched to a gene: 14. The CDR3 length is 18 residues. Germline V gene data show CDR1 as KGHDR and CDR2 as SFDVKD. The record originates from a study of T-cell memory formation after mild COVID-19. At the level of the study: For the most part, TCR clusters were specific to one donor.

Study-level results: Mainly in CM and EM were contracting CD4+ clones; CD8+ were in EMRA. Later expanders leaned toward CD4+, whereas clones contracting from day 15 to 85 were balanced CD4/CD8.

Sequenced sample: PBMCs or a T cell subset sorted from them (not recorded which). This chain joins TRBV24-1 and TRBJ2-1, with 9 bases fitting TRBD1. The TCR was taken from an adult woman who had mild COVID-19 (a few samples of this study predate the infection). Cell type and time point are not known. Written as DNA, the CDR3 is TGTGCCACCAGTGACCCGGACCCGGGACAGGGTTCCGACAATGAGCAGTTCTTC. Its translation: CATSDPDPGQGSDNEQFF.